The next 14 T cell receptor beta chains were all read from a single sample in a study of breast tumors, draining lymph nodes, adjacent tissues. Breast cancer patients provided tissue from their axillary draining lymph nodes. MiXCR, applied by TCRdb to the multiplex PCR reads, yields one record per CDR3 protein. The data show 150,000 to 200,000 distinct CDR3 sequences, roughly 31% seen once. The sequenced sample was axillary lymph node tissue. These receptors were obtained from a female donor with breast cancer. Some clones in this sample may be carry-over from other donors' samples.

About this clonotype itself: Lacking the conserved final phenylalanine or tryptophan, this CDR3 likely reflects a read error. The limits of the CDR3 on the DNA are not certain, so only TCRdb's listed CDR3 is given. V is TRBV6-6 and J is TRBJ1-2; the table's D gene call, TRBD1, was not cross checked with the DNA. The CDR3 contains 16 residues when both ends are counted. Per the germline V gene, CDR1 is MNHNY and CDR2 is SVGAGI (reference sequence). The CDR3 loop reads CASSLRETNYGYTFGS.

This clonotype has a count of ten or more. This chain links TRBV7-6 with TRBJ2-7, with D perhaps assigned TRBD1 or TRBD2 (10 bases each). Germline-derived CDR1 and CDR2 are SGHVS and FNYEAQ. The V gene lost 0 bases and the J gene lost 7 bases, with 19 bases spanning the gap. The CDR3 has 16 residues. CDR3 sequence (DNA): TGTGCCAGCAGCTTAGCGTTACTAGCGGGACAGGGGGAGCAGTACTTC. Residues: CASSLALLAGQGEQYF. The full variable domain, rest sourced from reference TRBV7-6 and TRBJ2-7, is GAGVSQSPRYKVTKRGQDVALRCDPISGHVSLYWYRQALGQGPEFLTYFNYEAQQDKSGLPNDRFSAERPEGSISTLTIQRTEQRDSAMYRCASSLALLAGQGEQYFGPGTRLTVT.

With regard to this clonotype: This may be a read error: a much more frequent sequence differs by one nucleotide. This chain connects TRBV20-1 to TRBJ2-7, with 11 bases matching TRBD2. Germline CDR1 and CDR2: DFQATT and SNEGSKA (reference sequence). Losses at the gene ends were 5 bases for V and 6 bases for J; bases not matched to a gene: 9. The CDR3 runs to 14 residues. DNA of the CDR3: TGCAGTGCTGCACTAGCGGGAGCCGCCTCCGAGCAGTACTTC. Residues: CSAALAGAASEQYF.

This clonotype was seen more than once but under ten times. This may be a read error: a much more frequent sequence differs by one nucleotide. The J gene is TRBJ2-7, the V gene TRBV6-5; TRBD1 agrees at 7 bases. The V gene's germline CDR1 is MNHEY and CDR2 SVGAGI. The J segment lost 4 bases and the V segment lost 5 bases, leaving 8 bases of the junction unmatched. This CDR3 spans 14 amino acids. CDR3 bases: TGTGCCAGCAGTCAGGACAGGTCAAGGTACGAGCAGTACTTC. Protein sequence: CASSQDRSRYEQYF.

The sample holds one count of this clonotype. The J gene is TRBJ1-6, the V gene TRBV20-1, with 10 bases aligning to TRBD1. Germline V CDR1 and CDR2: DFQATT, SNEGSKA (reference sequence). This CDR3 comprises 13 residues. CDR3 protein: CGGTGAYNSPLHF. DNA of the CDR3: TGCGGCGGGACAGGGGCTTATAATTCACCCCTCCACTTT.

This clonotype was recorded at least ten times. This chain joins TRBV5-1 and TRBJ1-6; a possible D gene is TRBD1 (5 bases). Trimming took off 4 bases at V and 7 bases at J, with 9 bases between the two ends. Germline CDR1 SGHRS, CDR2 YFSETQ. CDR3 length equals 13 residues. The CDR3 loop reads CASSGHDNSPLHF. In nucleotides, the CDR3 is TGCGCCAGCAGCGGACACGACAATTCACCCCTCCACTTT.

This clonotype was seen many times. J is TRBJ2-1 and V is TRBV7-9; 9 bases fit TRBD2. The germline gives CDR1 SEHNR, CDR2 FQNEAQ (reference sequence). With 3 bases clipped from V and 8 bases from J, the junction kept 11 bases outside the gene matches. The CDR3 sequence is 16 residues long. CDR3 residues: CASSFQRAGGRDEQFF. DNA of the CDR3: TGTGCCAGCAGCTTCCAAAGAGCGGGAGGTAGGGATGAGCAGTTCTTC.

This clonotype showed up many times. The chain combines TRBV3-1 with TRBJ1-4; a possible D gene is TRBD1 (5 bases). V was pared by 3 bases and J by 8 bases, with 10 bases between. The germline V gene has CDR1 LGHDT and CDR2 YNNKEL (reference sequence). There are 13 residues in the CDR3. This CDR3 reads CASSQRGDEKLFF. The CDR3 DNA reads as TGTGCCAGCAGCCAGAGGGGAGACGAAAAACTGTTTTTT.

This clonotype was seen only a few times. This chain connects TRBV2 to TRBJ1-1; 8 bases map to TRBD1. The germline V gene encodes CDR1 SNHLY and CDR2 FYNNEI. This CDR3 is built from 15 residues. V dropped 3 bases and J dropped 6; count of bases not matched to a gene: 9. The DNA for the CDR3 is TGTGCCAGCAGTGAGGAGCGGGGACAGGAATCTGAAGCTTTCTTT. This sequence encodes CASSEERGQESEAFF.

This sequence joins TRBV19 and TRBJ1-1, with D uncertain. The CDR3 sequence is 12 residues long. Germline CDR1 reads LNHDA; CDR2 reads SQIVND (reference sequence). The V gene lost 6 bases and the J gene lost 3 bases, with 8 bases spanning the gap. CDR3 amino acids: CASRGWDTEAFF. CDR3 nucleotide sequence: TGTGCCAGTAGGGGGTGGGACACTGAAGCTTTCTTT.

This clonotype was found many times. The chain has TRBV12-3 or TRBV12-4 and TRBJ2-5; D call uncertain. V was pared by 7 bases and J by 5 bases, with 8 bases between. The CDR3 extends over 11 amino acids. The CDR3 is CASTLGETQYF. The CDR3 DNA follows: TGTGCCAGCACCCTAGGGGAGACCCAGTACTTC.

This clonotype was detected many times. The chain is built from TRBV11-2 and TRBJ2-6; 7 bases align to TRBD1. Germline V lookup: CDR1 SGHAT, CDR2 FQNNGV. The CDR3 contains 18 residues. Unmatched junction bases numbered 9, after V lost 3 bases and J lost 1 base. This chain's CDR3 is CASSLRGTASSGANVLTF. The CDR3 region has the DNA TGTGCCAGCAGCTTGAGAGGGACAGCTTCTTCTGGGGCCAACGTCCTGACTTTC.

This clonotype was picked up many times. The chain combines TRBV19 with TRBJ1-5, with D possibly TRBD1 on 5 matching bases. V lost 2 bases and J lost 3, with 11 bases in between. Per germline, CDR1 LNHDA and CDR2 SQIVND (reference sequence). The CDR3 is made up of 15 amino acids. The CDR3 sequence is CASSISPGDNQPQHF. The CDR3 bases are TGTGCCAGTAGTATATCACCGGGGGACAATCAGCCCCAGCATTTT.

This chain joins TRBV2 and TRBJ1-1, with a weak D call TRBD1 (6 bases). The CDR3 loop spans 14 amino acids. Germline assignment: CDR1 SNHLY and CDR2 FYNNEI. The V end lost 5 bases, the J end lost 1 base, and 11 bases lay between the germline ends. The CDR3 reads CASSRDIENTEAFF. CDR3 nucleotide sequence: TGTGCCAGCAGTAGGGACATCGAGAACACTGAAGCTTTCTTT.